This T cell receptor beta chain is drawn from a study of T cells in Graves' hyperthyroidism and ophthalmopathy. Study-wide results and caveats: In validation, the model predicted ophthalmopathy. These predictions came a median about 6.2 months before onset. A model built on 13 V-J features separated ophthalmopathy from stable hyperthyroidism. Most clonotypes expanded in the thyroid (above 0.001) were also present in blood.

An approximately 9.4 ml volume of fresh peripheral blood provided the PBMCs. This clonotype was observed many times. Antigen: not known. Trimming stripped 7 bases from V and 1 base from J, with 7 bases between. Germline CDR1 reads SNHLY; CDR2 reads FYNNEI. The CDR3 has 13 amino acids. RNA transcripts served as the template for amplifying TCR beta CDR3 regions. A set of HTBI primers served as the primers for a first-round RT-PCR of the TCR CDR3. A single record per CDR3 protein comes from TCRdb applying MiXCR to the multiplex PCR reads. This table holds a few hundred thousand distinct CDR3 sequences, 12% to 15% found once.

This receptor was obtained from a woman between 40 and 50 years old with Graves' hyperthyroidism. The chain uses TRBV2 and TRBJ2-2, with D hard to call. The source material was blood. In DNA form, the CDR3 reads TGTGCCAGCATTCCGGAGAACACCGGGGAGCTGTTTTTT. This gives the protein CASIPENTGELFF.